The T cell receptor (beta chain) described here comes from a study of T cells in localized non-small cell lung cancer. In germline, CDR1 is SGHAT, CDR2 FQNNGV. This CDR3 region has 13 residues. Trimming removed 5 bases from V and 6 bases from J, with 14 bases in between. This clone was counted a few times. What it binds is unknown. Study-level results: Maximal T cell clonality occurred in uninvolved adjacent lung, with tumor ranking below it. There was an association of higher blood T cell density with longer overall survival. Sequencing was limited to one tumor region, leaving the possibility of heterogeneity open. Appearing in adjacent lung were a median approximately 50 of the top 100 tumor clones.

Repertoires were generated with immunoSEQ multiplex PCR, while TCRdb's copy carries only in-frame clones and drops some. The sample records roughly 16,000 clones, approximately 85% being singletons. The sequencing here drew on peripheral blood, taken before any cancer treatment. The clonotype was recovered from a male donor at least 60 years old with stage I lung adenocarcinoma. The chain employs TRBV11-2 and TRBJ2-7; no firm D call. CDR3 residues: CASSPAHGFEQYF. The CDR3 DNA reads TGTGCCAGCAGCCCCGCGCATGGTTTCGAGCAGTACTTC.